The present T cell receptor (beta chain) was sequenced within a study of T cell repertoires in cytomegalovirus infection. Across the whole study: The authors relied on CMV epitopes, both recently identified HLA-C-restricted and well-studied HLA-B-restricted.

For this clonotype: The antigen remains undetermined.

The study, taken as a whole, reports: Totalled public TCR beta family frequency picked out people who carried CMV plus the relevant HLA.

TCRdb ran MiXCR on the reads and lists one entry per CDR3 protein. The table includes about 57,000 distinct CDR3 sequences, just over 20% detected once. V trimming: 5 bases; J trimming: 1 base; junction bases outside the gene matches: 7. The length of the CDR3 is 16 residues. Germline CDR1 and CDR2: SGHRS and YFSETQ. This TCR was sampled from a human donor in good health (CMV status not recorded). Some clones in this sample may be carry-over from other donors' samples. Specimen: CD8+ T cells from cultured PBMCs, collected from culture after CMV antigen stimulation. The chain is built from TRBV5-1 and TRBJ2-1; 9 nucleotides agree with TRBD1. This CDR3 is CASSLIDRGSYNEQFF. The CDR3 DNA follows: TGCGCCAGCAGTCTGATTGACAGGGGGTCCTACAATGAGCAGTTCTTC.